This TCR beta chain was sequenced for a study of CD8+CD57+ T cells in acquired aplastic anemia. The template for TCR beta VDJ and CDR3 sequence profiling was genomic DNA. Each CDR3 protein gets one entry after TCRdb re-called the reads with MiXCR. This table has hundreds of thousands of distinct CDR3 sequences, approximately 33% appearing once. Patients chosen for sequencing had CD8+CD57+ cells that had expanded, as shown by flow cytometry. Severe acquired aplastic anemia affected all patients. This clonotype was observed a few times. This CDR3 is 15 amino acids long. The junction had 9 bases not matched to a gene; V was cut back by 5 bases and J by 7 bases. Germline V gene sequence: CDR1 SNHLY, CDR2 FYNNEI.

The rearrangement links TRBV2 to TRBJ1-5; 9 nucleotides align to TRBD1. The TCR comes from a human donor with aplastic anemia. Sequenced input: sorted CD4+, CD8+, or CD8+CD57+ T cells (not recorded which) from PBMCs. Here the CDR3 reads CASSMVGTGRQPQHF. Written as DNA, the CDR3 is TGTGCCAGCAGTATGGTCGGGACAGGGCGACAGCCCCAGCATTTT.